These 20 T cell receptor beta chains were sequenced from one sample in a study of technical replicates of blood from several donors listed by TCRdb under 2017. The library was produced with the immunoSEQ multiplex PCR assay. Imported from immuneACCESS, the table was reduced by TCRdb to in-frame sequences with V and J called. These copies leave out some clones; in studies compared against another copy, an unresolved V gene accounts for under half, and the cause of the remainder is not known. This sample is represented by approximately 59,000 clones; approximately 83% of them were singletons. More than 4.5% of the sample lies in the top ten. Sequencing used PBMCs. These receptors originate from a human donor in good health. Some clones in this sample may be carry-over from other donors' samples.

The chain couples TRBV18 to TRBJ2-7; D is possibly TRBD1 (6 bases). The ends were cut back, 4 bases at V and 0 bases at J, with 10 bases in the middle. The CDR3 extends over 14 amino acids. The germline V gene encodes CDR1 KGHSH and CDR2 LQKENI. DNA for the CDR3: TGTGCCAGCTCACTACAGGGCCCCTCCTACGAGCAGTACTTC. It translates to CASSLQGPSYEQYF.

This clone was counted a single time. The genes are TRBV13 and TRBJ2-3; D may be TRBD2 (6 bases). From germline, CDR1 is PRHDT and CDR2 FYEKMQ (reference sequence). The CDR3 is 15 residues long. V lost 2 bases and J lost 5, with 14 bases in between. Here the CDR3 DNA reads TGTGCCAGCAGCTTACTGGAGGGTAAGGAAGATACGCAGTATTTT. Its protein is CASSLLEGKEDTQYF.

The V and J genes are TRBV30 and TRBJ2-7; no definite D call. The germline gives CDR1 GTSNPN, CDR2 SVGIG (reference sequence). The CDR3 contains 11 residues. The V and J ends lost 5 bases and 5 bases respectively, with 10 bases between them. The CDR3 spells CAWGPYNEQYF. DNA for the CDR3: TGTGCCTGGGGCCCTTATAACGAGCAGTACTTC. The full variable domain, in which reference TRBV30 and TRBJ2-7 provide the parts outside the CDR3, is SQTIHQWPATLVQPVGSPLSLECTVEGTSNPNLYWYRQAAGRGLQLLFYSVGIGQISSEVPQNLSASRPQDRQFILSSKKLLLSDSGFYLCAWGPYNEQYFGPGTRLTVT.

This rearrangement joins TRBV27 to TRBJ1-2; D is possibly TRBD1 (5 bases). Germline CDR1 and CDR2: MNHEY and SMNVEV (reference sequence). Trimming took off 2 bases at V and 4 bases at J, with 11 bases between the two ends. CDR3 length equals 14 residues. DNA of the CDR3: TGTGCCAGCAGTTTAGGGGGGGATCCCTATGGCTACACCTTC. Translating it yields CASSLGGDPYGYTF.

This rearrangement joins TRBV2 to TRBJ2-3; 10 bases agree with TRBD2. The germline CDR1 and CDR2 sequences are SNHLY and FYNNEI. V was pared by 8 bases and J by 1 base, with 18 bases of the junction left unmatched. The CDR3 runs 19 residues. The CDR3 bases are TGTGCCAGCGGGACTCAAATTAGTCCCGGGACTAGCGGCACAGATACGCAGTATTTT. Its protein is CASGTQISPGTSGTDTQYF.

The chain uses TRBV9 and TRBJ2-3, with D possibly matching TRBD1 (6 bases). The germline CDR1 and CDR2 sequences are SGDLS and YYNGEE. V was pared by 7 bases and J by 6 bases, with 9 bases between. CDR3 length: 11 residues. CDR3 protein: CASDRGDTQYF. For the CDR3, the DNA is TGTGCCAGCGATAGGGGGGATACGCAGTATTTT.

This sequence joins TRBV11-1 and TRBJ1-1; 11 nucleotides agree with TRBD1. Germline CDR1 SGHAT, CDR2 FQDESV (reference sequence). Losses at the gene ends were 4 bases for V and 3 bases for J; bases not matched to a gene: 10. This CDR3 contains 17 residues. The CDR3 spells CASSSYGQGAQDTEAFF. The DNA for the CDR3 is TGTGCCAGCAGCTCATACGGACAGGGGGCGCAGGACACTGAAGCTTTCTTT. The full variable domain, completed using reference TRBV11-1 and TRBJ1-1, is EAEVAQSPRYKITEKSQAVAFWCDPISGHATLYWYRQILGQGPELLVQFQDESVVDDSQLPKDRFSAERLKGVDSTLKIQPAELGDSAMYLCASSSYGQGAQDTEAFFGQGTRLTVV.

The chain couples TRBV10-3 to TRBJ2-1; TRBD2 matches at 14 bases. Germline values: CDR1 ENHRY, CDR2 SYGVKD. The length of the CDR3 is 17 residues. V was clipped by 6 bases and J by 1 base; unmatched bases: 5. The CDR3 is CAISGLAGGNSYNEQFF. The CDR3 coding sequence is TGTGCCATCAGCGGACTAGCGGGAGGTAATTCCTACAATGAGCAGTTCTTC.

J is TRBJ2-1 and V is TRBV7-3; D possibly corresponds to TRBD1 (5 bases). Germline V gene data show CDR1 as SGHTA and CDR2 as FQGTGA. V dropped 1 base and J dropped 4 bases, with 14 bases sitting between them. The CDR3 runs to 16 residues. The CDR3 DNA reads TGTGCCAGCAGCTTAAAACCCAGGGATTTTTACAATGAGCAGTTCTTC. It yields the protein CASSLKPRDFYNEQFF. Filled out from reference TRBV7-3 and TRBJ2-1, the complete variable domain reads GAGVSQTPSNKVTEKGKYVELRCDPISGHTALYWYRQSLGQGPEFLIYFQGTGAADDSGLPNDRFFAVRPEGSVSTLKIQRTERGDSAVYLCASSLKPRDFYNEQFFGPGTRLTVL.

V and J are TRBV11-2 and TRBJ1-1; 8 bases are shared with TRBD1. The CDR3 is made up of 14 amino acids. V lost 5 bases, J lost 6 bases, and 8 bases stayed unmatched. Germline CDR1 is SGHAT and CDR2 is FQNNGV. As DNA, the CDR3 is TGTGCCAGCAGCCTTGGGACAGGTGGTTCTGAAGCTTTCTTT. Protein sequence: CASSLGTGGSEAFF.

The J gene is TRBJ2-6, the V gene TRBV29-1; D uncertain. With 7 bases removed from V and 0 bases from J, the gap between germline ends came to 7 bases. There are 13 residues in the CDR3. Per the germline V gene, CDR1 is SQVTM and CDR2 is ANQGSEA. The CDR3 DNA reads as TGCAGCGCCTCCAGCTCTGGGGCCAACGTCCTGACTTTC. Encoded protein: CSASSSGANVLTF.

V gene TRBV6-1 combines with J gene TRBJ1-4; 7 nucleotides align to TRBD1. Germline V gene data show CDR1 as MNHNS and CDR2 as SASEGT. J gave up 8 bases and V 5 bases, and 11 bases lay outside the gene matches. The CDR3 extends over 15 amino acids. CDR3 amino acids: CASSTSTGVAEKLFF. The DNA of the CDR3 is TGTGCCAGCAGTACGTCAACAGGGGTAGCAGAAAAACTGTTTTTT.

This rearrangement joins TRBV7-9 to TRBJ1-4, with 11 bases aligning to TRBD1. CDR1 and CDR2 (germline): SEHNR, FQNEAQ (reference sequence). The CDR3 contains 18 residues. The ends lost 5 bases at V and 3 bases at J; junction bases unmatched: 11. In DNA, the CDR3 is TGTGCCAGCAGCCTGGGACAGGGGGTCGACAACGCTAATGAAAAACTGTTTTTT. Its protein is CASSLGQGVDNANEKLFF.

The CDR3 reads CASSRGLAGDEQFF. The CDR3 DNA reads TGTGCCAGCAGCCGGGGACTAGCGGGAGATGAGCAGTTCTTC. This chain links TRBV11-3 with TRBJ2-1; 14 bases are shared with TRBD2. CDR1 and CDR2 from the germline V gene are SGHNT and YENEEA. Trimming took 5 bases from V and 8 from J; bases not matched to a gene: 2. The CDR3 runs 14 residues.

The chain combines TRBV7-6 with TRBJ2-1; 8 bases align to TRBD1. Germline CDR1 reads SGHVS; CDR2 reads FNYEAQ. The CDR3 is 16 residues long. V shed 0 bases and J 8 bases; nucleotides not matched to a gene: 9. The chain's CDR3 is CASSLAQDRASDEQFF. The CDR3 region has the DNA TGTGCCAGCAGCTTAGCGCAGGACAGGGCATCCGATGAGCAGTTCTTC.

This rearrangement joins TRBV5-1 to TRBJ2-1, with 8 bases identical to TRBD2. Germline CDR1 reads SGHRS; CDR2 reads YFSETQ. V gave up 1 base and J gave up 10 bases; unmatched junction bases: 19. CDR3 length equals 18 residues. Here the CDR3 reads CASSLYLVGGAPGGEQFF. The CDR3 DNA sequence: TGCGCCAGCAGCTTGTACCTAGTAGGCGGGGCACCGGGGGGGGAGCAGTTCTTC.

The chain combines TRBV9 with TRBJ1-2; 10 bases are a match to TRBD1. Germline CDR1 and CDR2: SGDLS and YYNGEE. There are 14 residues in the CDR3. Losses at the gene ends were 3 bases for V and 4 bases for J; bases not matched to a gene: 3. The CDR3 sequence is CASSATGGAYGYTF. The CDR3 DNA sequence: TGTGCCAGCAGCGCGACAGGGGGCGCCTATGGCTACACCTTC.

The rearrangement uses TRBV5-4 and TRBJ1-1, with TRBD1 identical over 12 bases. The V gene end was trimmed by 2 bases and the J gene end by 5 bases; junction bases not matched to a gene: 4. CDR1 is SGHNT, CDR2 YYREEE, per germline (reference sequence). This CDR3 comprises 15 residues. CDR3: CASSFRDRGRTEAFF. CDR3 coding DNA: TGTGCCAGCAGCTTCCGGGACAGGGGGCGGACTGAAGCTTTCTTT.

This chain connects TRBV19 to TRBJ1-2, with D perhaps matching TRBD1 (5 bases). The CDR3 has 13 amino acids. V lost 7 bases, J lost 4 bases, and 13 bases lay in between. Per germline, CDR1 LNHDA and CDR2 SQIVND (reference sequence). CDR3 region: CASNQGFSYGYTF. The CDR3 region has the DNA TGTGCCAGTAATCAGGGATTCAGCTATGGCTACACCTTC.

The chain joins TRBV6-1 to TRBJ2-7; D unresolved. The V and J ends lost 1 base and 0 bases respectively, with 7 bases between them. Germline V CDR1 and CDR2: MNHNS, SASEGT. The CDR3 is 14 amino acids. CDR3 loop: CASSEGGFSYEQYF. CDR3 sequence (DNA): TGTGCCAGCAGTGAAGGAGGTTTCTCCTACGAGCAGTACTTC.